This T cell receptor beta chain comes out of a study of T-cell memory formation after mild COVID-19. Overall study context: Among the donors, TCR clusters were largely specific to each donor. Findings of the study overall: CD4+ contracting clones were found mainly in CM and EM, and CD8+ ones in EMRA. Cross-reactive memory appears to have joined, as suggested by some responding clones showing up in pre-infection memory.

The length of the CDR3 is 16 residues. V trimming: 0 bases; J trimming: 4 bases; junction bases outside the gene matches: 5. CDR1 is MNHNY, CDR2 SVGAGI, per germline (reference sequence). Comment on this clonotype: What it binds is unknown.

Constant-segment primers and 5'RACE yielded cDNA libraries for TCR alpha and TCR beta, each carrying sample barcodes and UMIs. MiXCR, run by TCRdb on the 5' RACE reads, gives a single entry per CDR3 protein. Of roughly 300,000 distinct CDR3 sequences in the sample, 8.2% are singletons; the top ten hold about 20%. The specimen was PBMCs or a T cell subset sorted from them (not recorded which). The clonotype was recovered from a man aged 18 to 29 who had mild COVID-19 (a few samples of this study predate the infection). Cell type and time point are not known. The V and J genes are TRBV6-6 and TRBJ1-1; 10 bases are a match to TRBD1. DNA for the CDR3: TGTGCCAGCAGTTACTCGACAGGGGGCTTGGGCACTGAAGCTTTCTTT. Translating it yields CASSYSTGGLGTEAFF.